Listed here is a single T cell receptor beta chain. No antigen is known for it. This entry comes from a study of CD8 T cells in ankylosing spondylitis. V gave up 4 bases and J gave up 9 bases, with 13 bases separating them. CDR3 length equals 13 residues. CDR1 is LNHNV, CDR2 YYDKDF, per germline (reference sequence). Using its own MiXCR run on the 5' RACE reads, TCRdb lists one record per CDR3 protein. This table holds 240,000 or so distinct CDR3 sequences, 8.6% found once. Findings of the study overall: Disease-linked clones proved CD8+ and comparatively uncommon in peripheral blood. Typical of ankylosing spondylitis blood, it appeared, was a TCR beta motif of several highly homologous variants.

Sequenced: blood, either unsorted or a sorted T cell fraction (not recorded which). This sequence joins TRBV15 and TRBJ2-1; a possible D gene is TRBD2 (6 bases). This sequence was found in a male donor with ankylosing spondylitis or in good health (not recorded which). CDR3 residues: CATSTEGLGEQFF. Here the CDR3 DNA reads TGTGCCACCAGCACGGAGGGGCTGGGTGAGCAGTTCTTC. Full variable domain (outside the CDR3, taken from reference TRBV15 and TRBJ2-1): DAMVIQNPRYQVTQFGKPVTLSCSQTLNHNVMYWYQQKSSQAPKLLFHYYDKDFNNEADTPDNFQSRRPNTSFCFLDIRSPGLGDTAMYLCATSTEGLGEQFFGPGTRLTVL.